This T cell receptor (beta chain) was documented in a study of blood T cell repertoires in COVID-19. As for the study in general: Samples taken during acute and convalescent COVID-19 were collected in the United States, Italy and Spain.

Original data processing: By means of reference gene primer amplification, nucleated cell counts were estimated. This table comes from immunoSEQ multiplex PCR, and its TCRdb copy is limited to in-frame clones, with some not included. The V and J calls and clone size were taken over from that table, and D and trimming were inferred from the DNA. The table has some 270,000 clones, more than 85% seen once. Those designated as exposed participants met a COVID-19 case within 2 weeks before study entry. The sample consisted of PBMCs or T cells enriched from blood (not recorded which). The source of this sequence is a man aged 35-49 years who had been exposed to COVID-19.

CDR3 in DNA: TGTGCCAGCAGTGCACGGGCAGGGGCAGACGGCTACACCTTC. This encodes CASSARAGADGYTF. The V and J genes are TRBV2 and TRBJ1-2; the D gene is possibly TRBD1 (6 bases). CDR3 length equals 14 residues. In germline, CDR1 is SNHLY, CDR2 FYNNEI. The V end lost 4 bases, the J end lost 8 bases, and 17 bases lay between the germline ends.